The 21 T cell receptor beta chains reported below all come from one sample, sequenced in a study of control samples from healthy donors and cancer patients. Method: immunoSEQ multiplex PCR; TCRdb's copy keeps in-frame clones and lacks some. The table lists roughly 170,000 clones, 94% of them singletons, with more than 1.1% in the top ten. Input material: blood. The receptors stem from a woman aged 18-29 years in good health.

This chain joins TRBV11-2 and TRBJ1-2; 10 bases match TRBD1. There are 13 residues in the CDR3. V lost 5 bases to trimming and J lost 8 bases; unmatched junction nucleotides: 5. CDR1 SGHAT and CDR2 FQNNGV come from the germline V gene. CDR3: CASSRQGAGGYTF. In nucleotides, the CDR3 is TGTGCCAGCAGCCGACAGGGGGCCGGGGGCTACACCTTC. Looking up the rest from reference TRBV11-2 and TRBJ1-2 gives the full variable domain: EAGVAQSPRYKIIEKRQSVAFWCNPISGHATLYWYQQILGQGPKLLIQFQNNGVVDDSQLPKDRFSAERLKGVDSTLKIQPAKLEDSAVYLCASSRQGAGGYTFGSGTRLTVV.

This rearrangement joins TRBV6-5 to TRBJ1-3; the D is unclear. The V and J ends lost 9 bases and 0 bases respectively, with 9 bases between them. Germline lookup yields CDR1 MNHEY and CDR2 SVGAGI. The CDR3 contains 13 residues. CDR3 sequence reads: CASKSSSGNTIYF. In DNA form, the CDR3 reads TGTGCCAGTAAAAGTAGCTCTGGAAACACCATATATTTT.

The count of this clone is one. The genes are TRBV9 and TRBJ1-1; D uncertain. Trimming stripped 6 bases from V and 5 bases from J, with 14 bases between. The CDR3 is made up of 13 amino acids. In germline, CDR1 is SGDLS, CDR2 YYNGEE. This CDR3 reads CASKDDGPTEAFF. In DNA, the CDR3 is TGTGCCAGCAAAGATGATGGGCCAACTGAAGCTTTCTTT.

This chain joins TRBV11-2 and TRBJ1-4, with no clear D. CDR3 length equals 12 residues. Trimming shortened V by 2 bases and J by 11 bases, and 9 bases separated the two germline ends. From germline, CDR1 is SGHAT and CDR2 FQNNGV. The CDR3 reads CASSLSAGKLFF. The CDR3 DNA reads as TGTGCCAGCAGCTTATCGGCTGGGAAACTGTTTTTT.

In regard to this clone: Other DNA sequences in the sample encode the same CDR3. CDR3 loop: CAISGQAGTEAFF. For the CDR3, the DNA is TGTGCCATCAGTGGACAGGCGGGCACTGAAGCTTTCTTT. V and J are TRBV10-3 and TRBJ1-1; maybe TRBD1 (6 bases). The CDR3 contains 13 residues. Germline CDR1 is ENHRY and CDR2 is SYGVKD. V dropped 4 bases and J dropped 4 bases, with 10 bases sitting between them.

The rearrangement links TRBV12-5 to TRBJ2-5; 8 bases line up with TRBD2. V lost 4 bases to trimming and J lost 2 bases; unmatched junction nucleotides: 18. The CDR3 extends over 19 amino acids. The V gene's germline CDR1 is LGHNT and CDR2 FRNRAP. CDR3 in DNA: TGTGCTAGTGGTTCTTGGAGCCAGATTCCGGGACTAGGACAAGAGACCCAGTACTTC. It codes for CASGSWSQIPGLGQETQYF.

The V gene is TRBV19, the J gene TRBJ2-1; perhaps TRBD2 as D (6 bases). CDR1 and CDR2 (germline): LNHDA, SQIVND (reference sequence). The CDR3 has 13 amino acids. Trimming cost V 9 bases and J 11 bases, with 20 bases left between them. The CDR3 loop reads CASHAGRDGKQFF. CDR3 sequence (DNA): TGTGCCAGCCACGCGGGACGAGATGGAAAGCAGTTCTTC.

This chain uses TRBV18 with TRBJ1-2; D gene uncertain. Trimming took off 6 bases at V and 6 bases at J, with 14 bases between the two ends. Germline CDR1 KGHSH, CDR2 LQKENI. The CDR3 totals 13 residues. In nucleotides, the CDR3 is TGTGCCAGCTCCCAGTTGGACGCGCATGGCTACACCTTC. Encoded protein: CASSQLDAHGYTF.

The V gene is TRBV5-1, the J gene TRBJ2-7, with a weak D call TRBD1 (7 bases). The V gene lost 5 bases and the J gene lost 2 bases, with 14 bases spanning the gap. There are 14 residues in the CDR3. The germline gives CDR1 SGHRS, CDR2 YFSETQ. The chain's CDR3 is CASRAGTATYEQYF. CDR3 DNA: TGCGCCAGCAGGGCGGGGACAGCCACCTACGAGCAGTACTTC.

The chain employs TRBV19 and TRBJ1-4; the D is unclear. Germline lookup yields CDR1 LNHDA and CDR2 SQIVND (reference sequence). The CDR3 extends over 14 amino acids. Deletions cut 5 bases from V and 3 bases from J, with 10 bases between. In nucleotides, the CDR3 is TGTGCCAGTAGTGTCCAGGTTTCTAATGAAAAACTGTTTTTT. It is translated as CASSVQVSNEKLFF.

The chain couples TRBV10-1 to TRBJ2-7; D gene ambiguous. This CDR3 has 15 amino acids. V gave up 0 bases and J gave up 1 base, with 10 bases separating them. CDR1 is WNHNN, CDR2 SYGVQD, per germline (reference sequence). The CDR3, as DNA: TGCGCCAGCAGTGAGTCCTTAGGACGGTCCTACGAGCAGTACTTC. Protein sequence: CASSESLGRSYEQYF.

The rearrangement joins TRBV29-1 to TRBJ2-2; maybe TRBD2 (6 bases). The germline gives CDR1 SQVTM, CDR2 ANQGSEA. The CDR3 is 14 residues long. The V gene lost 3 bases and the J gene lost 8 bases, with 16 bases spanning the gap. CDR3 nucleotide sequence: TGCAGCGTTGAGGTGGGGGGAAGATCTGGGGAGCTGTTTTTT. Translating it yields CSVEVGGRSGELFF.

The CDR3 protein is CASSRSGQAYTIYF. The DNA for the CDR3 is TGTGCCAGCAGCCGCAGCGGACAGGCGTACACCATATATTTT. The chain employs TRBV6-5 and TRBJ1-3, with TRBD1 identical over 7 bases. This CDR3 is built from 14 residues. The germline CDR1 and CDR2 sequences are MNHEY and SVGAGI. V lost 6 bases, J lost 8 bases, and 10 bases stayed unmatched.

The V gene is TRBV7-9, the J gene TRBJ1-1; 7 nucleotides line up with TRBD1. Germline-derived CDR1 and CDR2 are SEHNR and FQNEAQ (reference sequence). The trim removed 5 bases at V and 7 bases at J, leaving 7 bases unmatched. This CDR3 spans 13 amino acids. CDR3: CASSDRVMSEAFF. CDR3 nucleotides: TGTGCCAGCAGCGACAGGGTAATGAGTGAAGCTTTCTTT.

CDR3 sequence: CASSGSLGPTDTQYF. DNA for the CDR3: TGTGCCAGCAGTGGATCCCTGGGGCCCACAGATACGCAGTATTTT. This chain uses TRBV6-2 or TRBV6-3 with TRBJ2-3, with D tentatively TRBD1 (5 bases). V was shortened by 5 bases and J by 2 bases, with 14 bases between the two germline ends. CDR3 length: 15 residues. Germline CDR1 and CDR2: MNHEY and SVGEGT.

This sequence joins TRBV6-5 and TRBJ2-3, with a tentative D call TRBD2 (7 bases). V was pared by 8 bases and J by 0 bases, with 15 bases between. CDR1 is MNHEY and CDR2 is SVGAGI in the germline V gene. The length of the CDR3 is 15 residues. DNA for the CDR3: TGTGCCAGCGGGGGGGGCGGCTCTAGCACAGATACGCAGTATTTT. It codes for CASGGGGSSTDTQYF.

Comment on this clone: Other DNA sequences of this sample code for an identical CDR3. The genes are TRBV6-4 and TRBJ1-2; perhaps TRBD1 as D (5 bases). Germline V lookup: CDR1 MRHNA, CDR2 SNTAGT. V shed 5 bases and J shed 8 bases, with 18 bases lying between them. CDR3 length: 14 residues. The CDR3 bases are TGTGCCAGCAGTACAGGACGGGGAGAGAGCGGCTACACCTTC. Its translation: CASSTGRGESGYTF.

The V gene is TRBV6-2 or TRBV6-3, the J gene TRBJ1-5; D may be TRBD1 (5 bases). Germline CDR1 and CDR2: MNHEY and SVGEGT. Trimming shortened V by 4 bases and J by 2 bases, and 12 bases separated the two germline ends. The CDR3 extends over 15 amino acids. CDR3 amino acids: CASSWGIRGNQPQHF. CDR3 DNA: TGTGCCAGCAGTTGGGGGATTCGGGGCAATCAGCCCCAGCATTTT.

The V call is TRBV10-3, the J call TRBJ1-4; 8 bases match TRBD1. The CDR3 consists of 14 residues. The V and J ends lost 2 bases and 7 bases, in that order; junction bases with no gene match: 3. Germline assignment: CDR1 ENHRY and CDR2 SYGVKD. The CDR3, as DNA: TGTGCCATCAGTGAGGGACAGGGTTTTGAAAAACTGTTTTTT. Protein product: CAISEGQGFEKLFF.

The chain couples TRBV7-2 to TRBJ1-2; tentative D call: TRBD1 (6 bases). The CDR3 length is 13 residues. Trimming shortened V by 5 bases and J by 3 bases, and 10 bases separated the two germline ends. Germline V lookup: CDR1 SGHTA, CDR2 FQGNSA. The CDR3 reads CASSPQGYYGYTF. The DNA for the CDR3 is TGTGCCAGCAGCCCCCAGGGGTACTATGGCTACACCTTC. Based on the CDR3 plus reference TRBV7-2 and TRBJ1-2, the full variable domain is GAGVSQSPSNKVTEKGKDVELRCDPISGHTALYWYRQSLGQGLEFLIYFQGNSAPDKSGLPSDRFSAERTGGSVSTLTIQRTQQEDSAVYLCASSPQGYYGYTFGSGTRLTVV.

V and J are TRBV12-5 and TRBJ1-2; D is ambiguous. Trimming left V 6 bases short and J 5 bases short, with 10 bases between. This CDR3 contains 12 residues. Germline CDR1 reads LGHNT; CDR2 reads FRNRAP. The CDR3 is CASGSGAYGYTF. The CDR3, as DNA: TGTGCTAGTGGCTCCGGAGCTTATGGCTACACCTTC. Drawing the rest from reference TRBV12-5 and TRBJ1-2, the complete variable domain is DARVTQTPRHKVTEMGQEVTMRCQPILGHNTVFWYRQTMMQGLELLAYFRNRAPLDDSGMPKDRFSAEMPDATLATLKIQPSEPRDSAVYFCASGSGAYGYTFGSGTRLTVV.